This T cell receptor beta chain is from a study of T cell repertoires in cytomegalovirus infection. Study-level information: Well-studied HLA-B-restricted CMV epitopes were used in the study alongside recently identified HLA-C-restricted ones. Indications of both CMV infection and matching HLA type were provided by public TCR beta signatures.

Regarding the study as a whole: HLA-C-restricted, CMV-specific TCR beta clonotypes were dominant ex vivo. Of the TCR beta families, the public ones yielded a cumulative frequency that identified carriers of CMV plus the relevant HLA.

The V and J ends lost 2 bases and 3 bases respectively, with 11 bases between them. Germline CDR1 and CDR2: SGHAT and FQNNGV. This CDR3 comprises 14 residues. Using its own MiXCR run on the reads, TCRdb lists one record per CDR3 protein. The table records 250,000 to 300,000 distinct CDR3 sequences, 20% to 25% of them present only once. Concerning this clonotype itself: Its antigen remains unknown.

This receptor was taken from a human donor in good health (CMV status not recorded). Some clones in this sample may be carry-over from other donors' samples. The J gene is TRBJ2-7, the V gene TRBV11-2; D may match TRBD1 or TRBD2 (5 bases each). The sample here was cultured PBMCs, taken from culture after CMV antigen stimulation. The CDR3 sequence: CASSLYRGVYEQYF. In DNA form, the CDR3 reads TGTGCCAGCAGCTTATATCGAGGGGTCTACGAGCAGTACTTC.